One sample yielded the 24 T cell receptor beta chains listed below, sequenced in a study of blood T cell repertoires in COVID-19. The data were produced by immunoSEQ multiplex PCR, yet TCRdb's version contains in-frame clones alone and is incomplete. The table shows about 200,000 clones, with over 85% occurring only once. Sequenced: PBMCs or T cells enriched from blood (not recorded which). The source of these receptors is a woman in her 30s with acute COVID-19.

This chain links TRBV5-8 with TRBJ1-2; D not resolved. The V gene lost 4 bases and the J gene lost 3 bases, with 7 bases spanning the gap. This CDR3 has 12 amino acids. The germline V gene encodes CDR1 SGHTS and CDR2 YDEGEE. The CDR3 DNA follows: TGTGCCAGCAGCCGGGATTACTATGGCTACACCTTC. Its translation: CASSRDYYGYTF.

The chain has TRBV7-6 and TRBJ2-7; maybe TRBD2 (6 bases). The CDR3 sequence is 15 residues long. Germline CDR1 SGHVS, CDR2 FNYEAQ. The V and J ends lost 5 bases and 2 bases respectively, with 16 bases between them. The CDR3 DNA follows: TGTGCCAGCAGCCGGGGGACTCCGAGGGCCTACGAGCAGTACTTC. Translated: CASSRGTPRAYEQYF.

The rearrangement joins TRBV18 to TRBJ1-2; 9 nucleotides line up with TRBD1. V lost 1 base and J lost 6; bases outside the gene matches: 3. The CDR3 consists of 14 residues. CDR1 and CDR2 (germline): KGHSH, LQKENI. CDR3 loop: CASSPRDRENGYTF. CDR3 nucleotides: TGTGCCAGCTCACCACGGGACAGGGAGAATGGCTACACCTTC.

Details on this clone: This specimen includes other DNA sequences encoding the same CDR3. The chain recombines TRBV9 with TRBJ2-2, with a weak D call TRBD2 (6 bases). Germline loops: CDR1 SGDLS, CDR2 YYNGEE. Trimming shortened V by 0 bases and J by 0 bases, and 9 bases separated the two germline ends. This CDR3 is built from 16 residues. The CDR3 sequence is CASSVGGGANTGELFF. CDR3 coding DNA: TGTGCCAGCAGCGTAGGAGGAGGGGCGAACACCGGGGAGCTGTTTTTT.

The V call is TRBV18, the J call TRBJ2-3, with D perhaps matching TRBD1 (5 bases). This CDR3 region has 21 residues. Germline V CDR1 and CDR2: KGHSH, LQKENI. V was clipped by 6 bases and J by 1 base, with 32 bases between them. The DNA of the CDR3 is TGTGCCAGCTCCCACCAGGTCCCCCAGGACACTAACCCCCGGCGCACAGATACGCAGTATTTT. Amino acid sequence: CASSHQVPQDTNPRRTDTQYF. The full variable domain, with the rest looked up from reference TRBV18 and TRBJ2-3, is NAGVMQNPRHLVRRRGQEARLRCSPMKGHSHVYWYRQLPEEGLKFMVYLQKENIIDESGMPKERFSAEFPKEGPSILRIQQVVRGDSAAYFCASSHQVPQDTNPRRTDTQYFGPGTRLTVL.

The V call is TRBV11-2, the J call TRBJ1-1; perhaps TRBD1 as D (6 bases). Deletions cut 3 bases from V and 1 base from J, with 15 bases between. This CDR3 has 16 amino acids. The germline V gene has CDR1 SGHAT and CDR2 FQNNGV. The CDR3 nucleotides read TGTGCCAGCAGCTTCAATACAGGGCAACCGAACACTGAAGCTTTCTTT. Encoded protein: CASSFNTGQPNTEAFF. Combining the CDR3 with reference TRBV11-2 and TRBJ1-1 gives the whole variable domain EAGVAQSPRYKIIEKRQSVAFWCNPISGHATLYWYQQILGQGPKLLIQFQNNGVVDDSQLPKDRFSAERLKGVDSTLKIQPAKLEDSAVYLCASSFNTGQPNTEAFFGQGTRLTVV.

Only one count was recorded for this clone. The chain combines TRBV5-4 with TRBJ1-1; 7 nucleotides line up with TRBD1. The junction had 12 bases not matched to a gene; V was cut back by 3 bases and J by 10 bases. This CDR3 has 14 amino acids. Per the germline V gene, CDR1 is SGHNT and CDR2 is YYREEE (reference sequence). The CDR3 sequence: CASSWGTGELRAFF. CDR3 nucleotides: TGTGCCAGCAGCTGGGGCACAGGGGAACTTCGAGCTTTCTTT.

The chain couples TRBV13 to TRBJ2-1, with 9 bases that match TRBD2. The CDR3 spans 17 residues. Per germline, CDR1 PRHDT and CDR2 FYEKMQ (reference sequence). The V and J ends lost 5 bases and 10 bases, in that order; junction bases with no gene match: 18. CDR3 in DNA: TGTGCCAGCAGCCCTCCCCCGGGGGGCGGGGGGGCCGGGGAGCAGTTCTTC. Protein: CASSPPPGGGGAGEQFF.

CDR3: CASSPSGGAPYEQYF. The CDR3 DNA is TGCGCCAGCAGCCCGAGCGGGGGGGCCCCTTACGAGCAGTACTTC. The chain carries TRBV5-1 and TRBJ2-7; 10 nucleotides agree with TRBD2. The CDR3 consists of 15 residues. Germline assignment: CDR1 SGHRS and CDR2 YFSETQ. Losses at the gene ends were 4 bases for V and 4 bases for J; bases not matched to a gene: 8.

This clone was observed a single time. This chain connects TRBV4-1 to TRBJ2-5; 8 positions match TRBD2. This CDR3 comprises 16 residues. The V segment lost 1 base and the J segment 0 bases; nucleotides outside the gene matches: 4. In germline, CDR1 is MGHRA, CDR2 YSYEKL. This chain's CDR3 is CASSQVSGDYQETQYF. The CDR3 DNA is TGCGCCAGCAGCCAAGTTAGCGGGGATTACCAAGAGACCCAGTACTTC.

The chain uses TRBV6-6 and TRBJ2-7; perhaps TRBD2 as D (6 bases). The CDR3 totals 14 residues. Trimming stripped 5 bases from V and 2 bases from J, with 13 bases between. Germline V gene lookup returns CDR1 MNHNY and CDR2 SVGAGI (reference sequence). This chain's CDR3 is CASSGGTVTYEQYF. CDR3 bases: TGTGCCAGCAGTGGCGGGACGGTAACCTACGAGCAGTACTTC.

CDR3 nucleotide sequence: TGTGCCAGTAGTATAGATGGACAGCTAAGCTACACCTTC. The encoded protein is CASSIDGQLSYTF. The genes are TRBV19 and TRBJ1-2, with D perhaps TRBD1 (6 bases). Germline CDR1 LNHDA, CDR2 SQIVND (reference sequence). Trimming removed 0 bases from V and 9 bases from J, with 11 bases in between. The CDR3 runs 13 residues.

The rearrangement joins TRBV9 to TRBJ1-2; D is uncertain. Germline CDR1 SGDLS, CDR2 YYNGEE. The CDR3 is 17 amino acids. V lost 4 bases and J 3 bases, leaving 22 bases between the germline ends. The CDR3 is CASSLDEGGPGDYGYTF. The DNA for the CDR3 is TGTGCCAGCAGCCTCGATGAGGGAGGCCCTGGGGACTATGGCTACACCTTC.

The chain has TRBV9 and TRBJ2-5, with 8 positions matching TRBD1. The V and J ends lost 2 bases and 5 bases, in that order; junction bases with no gene match: 5. The CDR3 is 14 amino acids. Germline V CDR1 and CDR2: SGDLS, YYNGEE. The DNA of the CDR3 is TGTGCCAGCAGCGTGACAGGGGTTGAGGAGACCCAGTACTTC. Amino acid sequence: CASSVTGVEETQYF. Filled out from reference TRBV9 and TRBJ2-5, the complete variable domain reads DSGVTQTPKHLITATGQRVTLRCSPRSGDLSVYWYQQSLDQGLQFLIQYYNGEERAKGNILERFSAQQFPDLHSELNLSSLELGDSALYFCASSVTGVEETQYFGPGTRLLVL.

V is TRBV14 and J is TRBJ1-4; D unclear. The germline V gene encodes CDR1 SGHDN and CDR2 FVKESK. Trimming left V 3 bases short and J 0 bases short, with 8 bases between. This CDR3 contains 15 residues. The CDR3 DNA sequence: TGTGCCAGCAGCCAGGGCGTCACAACTAATGAAAAACTGTTTTTT. Residues: CASSQGVTTNEKLFF.

V usage is TRBV7-2 and J usage is TRBJ1-4, with 7 bases identical to TRBD1. The CDR3 runs to 14 residues. Trimming took 5 bases from V and 5 from J; bases not matched to a gene: 5. Germline assignment: CDR1 SGHTA and CDR2 FQGNSA. CDR3 sequence (DNA): TGTGCCAGCAGCCCGACAGGGTTAAATGAAAAACTGTTTTTT. Amino acid sequence: CASSPTGLNEKLFF.

This chain connects TRBV28 to TRBJ1-1; TRBD1 agrees at 8 bases. Unmatched junction bases numbered 8, after V lost 3 bases and J lost 5 bases. This CDR3 is built from 15 residues. Germline lookup yields CDR1 MDHEN and CDR2 SYDVKM. CDR3 DNA sequence: TGTGCCAGCAGTTTCGGATTGACAGGGGTAACTGAAGCTTTCTTT. It codes for CASSFGLTGVTEAFF.

The chain recombines TRBV2 with TRBJ1-4, with a tentative D call TRBD1 (6 bases). The CDR3 length is 15 residues. The V gene lost 4 bases and the J gene lost 7 bases, with 16 bases spanning the gap. Germline assignment: CDR1 SNHLY and CDR2 FYNNEI. CDR3: CASSGQGQVVEKLFF. CDR3 bases: TGTGCCAGCAGTGGGCAGGGGCAAGTAGTTGAAAAACTGTTTTTT.

This clone was counted a few times. The rearrangement joins TRBV7-9 to TRBJ2-7; 7 nucleotides align to TRBD1. The CDR3 consists of 18 residues. The V gene's germline CDR1 is SEHNR and CDR2 FQNEAQ (reference sequence). V was clipped by 4 bases and J by 4 bases; unmatched bases: 19. The CDR3, as DNA: TGTGCCAGCAGCTCAACAACCGCAAACAGGGGCACGAAATACGAGCAGTACTTC. Translation gives CASSSTTANRGTKYEQYF.

The chain joins TRBV30 to TRBJ2-3, with D maybe TRBD1 (5 bases). There are 15 residues in the CDR3. CDR1 GTSNPN and CDR2 SVGIG come from the germline V gene (reference sequence). The V end lost 6 bases, the J end lost 2 bases, and 18 bases lay between the germline ends. The CDR3 sequence: CACDLRAPNTDTQYF. CDR3 DNA: TGTGCCTGCGACCTCAGGGCCCCTAACACAGATACGCAGTATTTT.

This clone was found many times. The chain recombines TRBV19 with TRBJ2-3; D is uncertain. CDR1 and CDR2 (germline): LNHDA, SQIVND (reference sequence). The ends were cut back, 6 bases at V and 0 bases at J, with 19 bases in the middle. The CDR3 loop spans 17 amino acids. CDR3 residues: CASSTIIYDSSTDTQYF. CDR3 coding DNA: TGTGCCAGTAGCACGATAATCTATGATTCTAGCACAGATACGCAGTATTTT. Together with reference TRBV19 and TRBJ2-3, the CDR3 gives the full variable domain: DGGITQSPKYLFRKEGQNVTLSCEQNLNHDAMYWYRQDPGQGLRLIYYSQIVNDFQKGDIAEGYSVSREKKESFPLTVTSAQKNPTAFYLCASSTIIYDSSTDTQYFGPGTRLTVL.

The genes are TRBV7-2 and TRBJ1-2; 7 bases are shared with TRBD1. V shed 5 bases, J shed 6 bases, and the junction held 18 bases outside the gene matches. From germline, CDR1 is SGHTA and CDR2 FQGNSA. The CDR3 length is 17 residues. The DNA of the CDR3 is TGTGCCAGCAGCCCCCTATCCCCCAAGGGGGCGCGCAATGGCTACACCTTC. This codes for CASSPLSPKGARNGYTF.

This chain uses TRBV7-3 with TRBJ2-1, with D possibly matching TRBD2 (6 bases). Trimming took off 0 bases at V and 4 bases at J, with 25 bases between the two ends. There are 20 residues in the CDR3. Per germline, CDR1 SGHTA and CDR2 FQGTGA. CDR3 bases: TGTGCCAGCAGCTTAACGTTTGGCCGGGGGAGTCGCACCTTATACAATGAGCAGTTCTTC. Amino acids: CASSLTFGRGSRTLYNEQFF.

This sequence joins TRBV5-4 and TRBJ2-5; D is perhaps TRBD1 (6 bases). The CDR3 loop spans 14 amino acids. Trimming took 2 bases from V and 0 from J, leaving 8 bases between them. Germline-derived CDR1 and CDR2 are SGHNT and YYREEE (reference sequence). The CDR3: CASSLRTDQETQYF. The CDR3 DNA sequence: TGTGCCAGCAGCTTAAGGACAGACCAAGAGACCCAGTACTTC.